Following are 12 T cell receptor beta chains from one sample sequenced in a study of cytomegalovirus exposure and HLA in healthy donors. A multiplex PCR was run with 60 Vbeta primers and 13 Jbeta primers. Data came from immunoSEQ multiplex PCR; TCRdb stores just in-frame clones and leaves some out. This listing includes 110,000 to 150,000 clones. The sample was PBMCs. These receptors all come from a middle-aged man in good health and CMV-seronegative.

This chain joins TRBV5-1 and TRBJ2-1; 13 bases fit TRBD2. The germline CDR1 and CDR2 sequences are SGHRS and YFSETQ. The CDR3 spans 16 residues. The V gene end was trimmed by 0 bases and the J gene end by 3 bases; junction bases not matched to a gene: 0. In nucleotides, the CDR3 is TGCGCCAGCAGCTTGGGACTAGCGGGGGGCTACAATGAGCAGTTCTTC. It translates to CASSLGLAGGYNEQFF.

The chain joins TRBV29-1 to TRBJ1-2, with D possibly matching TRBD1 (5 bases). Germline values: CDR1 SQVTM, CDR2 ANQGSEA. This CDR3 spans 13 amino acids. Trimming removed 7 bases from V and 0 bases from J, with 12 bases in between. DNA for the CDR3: TGCAGCGGGAGGGACGGTGCTAACTATGGCTACACCTTC. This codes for CSGRDGANYGYTF.

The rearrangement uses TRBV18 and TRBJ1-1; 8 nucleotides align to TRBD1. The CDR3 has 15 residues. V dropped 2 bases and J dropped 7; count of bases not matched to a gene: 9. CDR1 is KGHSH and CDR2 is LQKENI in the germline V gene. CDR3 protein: CASSPVQGARGEAFF. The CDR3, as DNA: TGTGCCAGCTCACCAGTCCAGGGGGCCCGAGGTGAAGCTTTCTTT.

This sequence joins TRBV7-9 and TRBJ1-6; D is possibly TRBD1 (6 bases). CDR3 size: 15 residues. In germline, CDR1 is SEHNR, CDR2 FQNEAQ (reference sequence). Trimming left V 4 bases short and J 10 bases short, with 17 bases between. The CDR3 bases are TGTGCCAGCAGCTCACAAGGGGGTCAAGGATCACCCCTCCACTTT. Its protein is CASSSQGGQGSPLHF. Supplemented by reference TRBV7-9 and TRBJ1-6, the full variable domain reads DTGVSQNPRHKITKRGQNVTFRCDPISEHNRLYWYRQTLGQGPEFLTYFQNEAQLEKSRLLSDRFSAERPKGSFSTLEIQRTEQGDSAMYLCASSSQGGQGSPLHFGNGTRLTVT.

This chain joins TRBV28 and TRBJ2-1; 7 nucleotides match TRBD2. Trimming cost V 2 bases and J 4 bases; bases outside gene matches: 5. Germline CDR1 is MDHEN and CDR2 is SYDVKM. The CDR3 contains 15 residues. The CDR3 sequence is CASSLLASGYNEQFF. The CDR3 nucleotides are TGTGCCAGCAGTTTACTGGCTAGCGGTTACAATGAGCAGTTCTTC.

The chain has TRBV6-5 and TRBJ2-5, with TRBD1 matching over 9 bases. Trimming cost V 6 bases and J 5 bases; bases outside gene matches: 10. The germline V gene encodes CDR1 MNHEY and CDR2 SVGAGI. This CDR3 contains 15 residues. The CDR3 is CASRPYRGLGETQYF. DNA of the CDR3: TGTGCCAGCAGGCCATACAGGGGGCTGGGGGAGACCCAGTACTTC.

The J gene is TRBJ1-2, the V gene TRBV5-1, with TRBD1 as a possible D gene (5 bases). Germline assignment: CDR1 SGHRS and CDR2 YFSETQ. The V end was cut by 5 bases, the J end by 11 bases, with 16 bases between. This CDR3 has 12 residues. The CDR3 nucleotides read TGCGCCAGCAGGCGTGAGGTGGGGGGTTACACCTTC. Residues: CASRREVGGYTF.

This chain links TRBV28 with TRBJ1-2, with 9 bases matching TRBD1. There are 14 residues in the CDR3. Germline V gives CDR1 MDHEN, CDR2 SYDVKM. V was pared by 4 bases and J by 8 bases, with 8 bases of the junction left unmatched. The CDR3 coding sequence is TGTGCCAGCAGTTCATTGACAGGGGGTGGCGGCTACACCTTC. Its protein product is CASSSLTGGGGYTF.

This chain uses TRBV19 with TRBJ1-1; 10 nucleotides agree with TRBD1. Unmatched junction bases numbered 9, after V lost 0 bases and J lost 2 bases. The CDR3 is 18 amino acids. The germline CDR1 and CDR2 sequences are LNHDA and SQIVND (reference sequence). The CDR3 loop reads CASSIDTRQGAPNTEAFF. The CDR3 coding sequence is TGTGCCAGTAGTATAGATACGCGACAGGGGGCCCCCAACACTGAAGCTTTCTTT.

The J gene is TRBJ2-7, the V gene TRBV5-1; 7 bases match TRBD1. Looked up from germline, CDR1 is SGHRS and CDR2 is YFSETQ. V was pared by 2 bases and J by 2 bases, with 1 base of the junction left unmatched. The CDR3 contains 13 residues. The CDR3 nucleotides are TGCGCCAGCAGCTTCGGGACAGCCTACGAGCAGTACTTC. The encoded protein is CASSFGTAYEQYF.

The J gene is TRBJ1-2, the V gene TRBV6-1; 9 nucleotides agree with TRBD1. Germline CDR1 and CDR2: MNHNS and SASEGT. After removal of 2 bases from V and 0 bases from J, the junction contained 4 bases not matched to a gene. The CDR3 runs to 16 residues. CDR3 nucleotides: TGTGCCAGCAGTGAATCGGGGACAGGGTCTAACTATGGCTACACCTTC. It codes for CASSESGTGSNYGYTF.

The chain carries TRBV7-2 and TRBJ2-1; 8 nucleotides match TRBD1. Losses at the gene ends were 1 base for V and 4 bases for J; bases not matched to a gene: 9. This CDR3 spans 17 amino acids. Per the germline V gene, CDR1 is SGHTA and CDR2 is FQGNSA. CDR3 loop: CASSLDNPGQGYNEQFF. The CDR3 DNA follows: TGTGCCAGCAGCTTAGACAATCCTGGACAGGGATACAATGAGCAGTTCTTC.